This entry concerns a single T cell receptor (beta chain). Antigen: not known. The data were obtained in a study of T cell responses to AZD1222 COVID-19 vaccine. The study, taken as a whole, reports: No day 14 peak samples; only post-peak repertoires were characterized.

TCRdb's copy holds only in-frame clones and misses some; the assay was immunoSEQ multiplex PCR. Among roughly 100,000 clones, around 89% were seen once, and the ten largest hold about 17%. This CDR3 comprises 13 residues. Germline V gene sequence: CDR1 MNHEY, CDR2 SVGEGT. The ends lost 8 bases at V and 4 bases at J; junction bases unmatched: 4. The sequencing used peripheral blood, collected on day 0 of AZD1222 vaccination. This chain joins TRBV6-2 or TRBV6-3 and TRBJ1-4, with 7 bases that match TRBD1. The sequence derives from an adult in good health. The CDR3: CASRRDSNEKLFF. CDR3 DNA sequence: TGTGCCAGCCGCCGGGACAGTAATGAAAAACTGTTTTTT.